This T cell receptor (beta chain) was identified in a study of blood T cells in healthy people across ages. Overall study findings and caveats: Compared with aged donors, long-lived donors showed fewer expanded clones, suggesting selection. PBMC samples, being unsorted, prevented any conclusive comparison of naive and antigen-experienced cells.

Total RNA was extracted at no less than 6 micrograms per sample. As for this clonotype: The antigen is not known.

Primers used in a second PCR of about 7 to 12 cycles were a sample-barcoded 5' primer and a J-beta primer mix. Via MiXCR, TCRdb re-called the 5' RACE reads, giving one row per CDR3 protein. Among 950,000 to 1,200,000 distinct CDR3 sequences listed, around two fifths were seen once. Germline CDR1 SGHTA, CDR2 FQGTGA. Unmatched junction bases numbered 14, after V lost 4 bases and J lost 11 bases. The CDR3 is 15 amino acids. Sequenced input: blood. This sequence joins TRBV7-3 and TRBJ1-1, with TRBD1 identical over 9 bases. This receptor was obtained from a man in his late teens or twenties in good health. CDR3 protein: CASSSTPGTGIGAFF. The CDR3 region has the DNA TGTGCCAGCAGCTCGACCCCCGGGACAGGGATAGGGGCTTTCTTT.